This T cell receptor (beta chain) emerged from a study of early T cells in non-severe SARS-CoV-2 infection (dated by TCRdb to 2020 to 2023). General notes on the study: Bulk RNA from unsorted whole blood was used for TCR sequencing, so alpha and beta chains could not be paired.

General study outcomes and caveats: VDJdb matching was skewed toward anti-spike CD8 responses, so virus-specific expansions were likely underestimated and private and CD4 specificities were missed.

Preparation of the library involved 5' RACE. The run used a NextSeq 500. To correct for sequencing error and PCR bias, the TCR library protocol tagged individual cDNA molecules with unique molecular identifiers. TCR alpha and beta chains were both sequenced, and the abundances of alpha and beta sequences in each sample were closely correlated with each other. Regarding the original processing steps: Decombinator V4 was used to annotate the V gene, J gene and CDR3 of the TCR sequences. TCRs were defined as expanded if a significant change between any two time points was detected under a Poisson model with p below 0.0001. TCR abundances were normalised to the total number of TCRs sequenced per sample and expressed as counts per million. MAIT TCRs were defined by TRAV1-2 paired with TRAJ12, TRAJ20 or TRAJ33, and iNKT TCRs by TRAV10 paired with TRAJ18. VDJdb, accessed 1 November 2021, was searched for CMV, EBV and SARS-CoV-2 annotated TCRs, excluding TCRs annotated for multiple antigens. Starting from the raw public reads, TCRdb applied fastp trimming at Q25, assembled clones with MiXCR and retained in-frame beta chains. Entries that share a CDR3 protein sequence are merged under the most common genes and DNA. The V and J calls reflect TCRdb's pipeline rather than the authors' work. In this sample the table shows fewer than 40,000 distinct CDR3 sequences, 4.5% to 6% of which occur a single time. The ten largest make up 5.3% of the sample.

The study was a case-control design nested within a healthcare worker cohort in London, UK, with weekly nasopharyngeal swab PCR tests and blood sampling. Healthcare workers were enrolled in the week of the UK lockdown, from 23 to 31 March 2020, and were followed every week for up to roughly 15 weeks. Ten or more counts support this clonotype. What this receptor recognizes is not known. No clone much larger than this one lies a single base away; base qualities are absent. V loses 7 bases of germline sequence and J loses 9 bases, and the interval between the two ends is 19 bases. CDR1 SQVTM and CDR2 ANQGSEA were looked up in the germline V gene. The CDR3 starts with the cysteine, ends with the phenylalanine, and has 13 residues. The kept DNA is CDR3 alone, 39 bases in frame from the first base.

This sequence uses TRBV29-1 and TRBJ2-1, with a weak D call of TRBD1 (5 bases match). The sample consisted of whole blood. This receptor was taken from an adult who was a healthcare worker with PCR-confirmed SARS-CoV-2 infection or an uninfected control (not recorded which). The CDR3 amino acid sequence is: CSADTGPSREQFF. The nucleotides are TGCAGCGCTGACACAGGACCCTCACGTGAGCAGTTCTTC.